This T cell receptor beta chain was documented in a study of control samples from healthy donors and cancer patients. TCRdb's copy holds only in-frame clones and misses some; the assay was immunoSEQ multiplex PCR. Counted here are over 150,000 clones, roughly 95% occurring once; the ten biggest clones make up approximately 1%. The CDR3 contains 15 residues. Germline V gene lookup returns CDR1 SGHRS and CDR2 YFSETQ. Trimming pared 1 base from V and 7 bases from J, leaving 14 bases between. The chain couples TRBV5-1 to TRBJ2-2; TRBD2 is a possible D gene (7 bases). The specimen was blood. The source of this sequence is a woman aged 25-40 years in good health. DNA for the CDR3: TGCGCCAGCAGCTTGTTCCGGGGGGCTGACGGGGAGCTGTTTTTT. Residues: CASSLFRGADGELFF.